This TCR beta chain was obtained from a study of blood T cells in healthy people across ages. Germline CDR1 SQVTM, CDR2 ANQGSEA. This CDR3 contains 13 residues. Trimming removed 6 bases from V and 4 bases from J, with 16 bases in between. It was with a sample-barcoded 5' primer and a J-beta primer mix that a second PCR of roughly 7 to 12 cycles was run. TCRdb processed the 5' RACE reads anew with MiXCR; each CDR3 protein has one entry. The sample has 1 million or so distinct CDR3 sequences, around 27% seen once; the top ten hold approximately 0.7%. Another study also made use of these data, one on T cells of mothers and their children.

This sequence originates from a girl aged 2-10 years in good health. V is TRBV29-1 and J is TRBJ2-7; either TRBD1 or TRBD2 may fit D (5 bases each). Sequenced input: blood. The CDR3: CSVSGRGEYEQYF. The CDR3 coding sequence is TGCAGCGTGTCAGGGCGTGGGGAGTACGAGCAGTACTTC.